What follows describes a single TCR beta chain. Its antigen is unknown. The data were taken from a study of glioma-infiltrating T cells. Study-level results: Non-neoplastic patients had below-expected tissue-blood divergence, while all gliomas exceeded expectation. Tissue and blood shared very few CDR3 sequences.

V dropped 5 bases and J dropped 7 bases, with 15 bases sitting between them. This CDR3 is 14 amino acids long. Germline CDR1 and CDR2: MNHEY and SMNVEV (reference sequence). Using RNA template, CDR3s of TCR alpha and beta were amplified with iRepertoire arm-PCR. Tissue mRNA or PBMC total RNA, roughly 90-450 ng, went into one-step reverse transcription and amplification. TCRdb reprocessed the multiplex PCR reads with MiXCR, giving one entry per CDR3 protein. This sample carries under 200,000 distinct CDR3 sequences, more than 35% of them seen once, and the ten largest clones take around 5.2%. The source of this sequence is a human donor with low-grade glioma or glioblastoma, undergoing nonglioma brain surgery, or in good health (not recorded which). V gene TRBV27 combines with J gene TRBJ2-1; tentatively, D is TRBD1 (7 bases). Material for sequencing was glioma tissue, nonneoplastic brain tissue, or PBMCs (not recorded which). DNA for the CDR3: TGTGCCAGCAGTCTAGCGACAGGGAGAAATGAGCAGTTCTTC. Amino acid sequence: CASSLATGRNEQFF.